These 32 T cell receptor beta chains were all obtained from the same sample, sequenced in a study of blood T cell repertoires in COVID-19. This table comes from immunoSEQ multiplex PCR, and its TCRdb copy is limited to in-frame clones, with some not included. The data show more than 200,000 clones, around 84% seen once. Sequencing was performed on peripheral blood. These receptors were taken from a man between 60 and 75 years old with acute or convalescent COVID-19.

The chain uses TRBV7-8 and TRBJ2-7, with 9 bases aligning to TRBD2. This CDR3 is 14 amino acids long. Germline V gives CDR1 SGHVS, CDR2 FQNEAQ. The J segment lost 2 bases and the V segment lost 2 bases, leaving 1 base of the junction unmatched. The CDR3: CASSLLAGTYEQYF. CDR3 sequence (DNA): TGTGCCAGCAGCTTACTAGCGGGGACCTACGAGCAGTACTTC.

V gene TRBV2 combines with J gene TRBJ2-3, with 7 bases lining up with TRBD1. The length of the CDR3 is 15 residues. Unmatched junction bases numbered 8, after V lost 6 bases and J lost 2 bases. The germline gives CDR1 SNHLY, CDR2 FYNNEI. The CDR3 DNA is TGTGCCAGCAGAGTACAGACAGGGATCACAGATACGCAGTATTTT. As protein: CASRVQTGITDTQYF.

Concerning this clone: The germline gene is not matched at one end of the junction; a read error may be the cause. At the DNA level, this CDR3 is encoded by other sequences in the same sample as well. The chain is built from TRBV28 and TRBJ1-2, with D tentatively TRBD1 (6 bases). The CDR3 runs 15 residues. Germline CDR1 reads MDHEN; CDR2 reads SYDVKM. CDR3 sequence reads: CASSYSDRLSYGYTF. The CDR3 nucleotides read TGTGCCAGCAGTTACTCCGACAGGCTTAGCTATGGCTACACCTTT.

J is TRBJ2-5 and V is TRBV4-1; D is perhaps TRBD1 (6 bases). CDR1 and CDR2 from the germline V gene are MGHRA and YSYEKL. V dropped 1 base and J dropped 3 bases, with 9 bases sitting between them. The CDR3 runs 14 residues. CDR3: CASSQGYREETQYF. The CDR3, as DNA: TGCGCCAGCAGCCAAGGTTACAGGGAAGAGACCCAGTACTTC.

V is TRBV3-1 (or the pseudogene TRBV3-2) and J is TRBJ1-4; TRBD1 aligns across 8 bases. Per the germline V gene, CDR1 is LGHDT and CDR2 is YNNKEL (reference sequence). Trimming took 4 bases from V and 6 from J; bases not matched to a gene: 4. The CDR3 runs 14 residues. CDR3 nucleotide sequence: TGTGCCAGCAGCCTCCTGACAGGGGATGAAAAACTGTTTTTT. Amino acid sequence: CASSLLTGDEKLFF.

The CDR3 region has the DNA TGTGCCAGCACCCGGGACTACTCCTACGAGCAGTACTTC. It translates to CASTRDYSYEQYF. The rearrangement uses TRBV2 and TRBJ2-7; 7 bases match TRBD2. This CDR3 is 13 amino acids long. Germline V gene sequence: CDR1 SNHLY, CDR2 FYNNEI. With 7 bases clipped from V and 0 bases from J, the junction kept 3 bases outside the gene matches.

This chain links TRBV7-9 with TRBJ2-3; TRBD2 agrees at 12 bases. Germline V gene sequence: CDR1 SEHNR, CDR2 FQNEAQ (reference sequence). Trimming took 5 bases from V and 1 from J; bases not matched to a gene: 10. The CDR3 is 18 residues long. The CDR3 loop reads CASSPYPGTSGRTDTQYF. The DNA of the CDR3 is TGTGCCAGCAGCCCTTACCCCGGGACTAGCGGGCGCACAGATACGCAGTATTTT.

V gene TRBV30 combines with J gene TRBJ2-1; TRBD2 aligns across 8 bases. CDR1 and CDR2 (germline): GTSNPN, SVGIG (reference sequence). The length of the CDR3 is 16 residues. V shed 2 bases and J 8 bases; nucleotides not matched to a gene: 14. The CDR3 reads CAWSKLAGPQRHEQFF. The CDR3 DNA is TGTGCCTGGAGTAAGTTAGCGGGGCCCCAGCGGCATGAGCAGTTCTTC.

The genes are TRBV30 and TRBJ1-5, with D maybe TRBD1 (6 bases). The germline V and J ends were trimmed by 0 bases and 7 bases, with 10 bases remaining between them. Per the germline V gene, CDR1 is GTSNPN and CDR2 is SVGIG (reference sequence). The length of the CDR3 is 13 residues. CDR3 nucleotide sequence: TGTGCCTGGAGTGTACTACAGGGCCAGCCCCAGCATTTT. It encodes CAWSVLQGQPQHF.

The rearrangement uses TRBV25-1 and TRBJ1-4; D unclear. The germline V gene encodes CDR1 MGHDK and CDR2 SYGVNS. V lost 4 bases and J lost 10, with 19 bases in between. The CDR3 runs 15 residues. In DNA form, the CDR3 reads TGTGCCAGCAGTGGCGACATTTTCCCTTATGGAAAACTGTTTTTT. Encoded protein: CASSGDIFPYGKLFF.

CDR3 region: CASSRTWAQGRGISGRKETDTQYF. CDR3 coding DNA: TGTGCCAGCAGCCGCACCTGGGCACAGGGGCGGGGGATTAGCGGGAGGAAGGAGACAGATACGCAGTATTTT. The J gene is TRBJ2-3, the V gene TRBV3-1 (or the pseudogene TRBV3-2); 10 nucleotides match TRBD2. Germline CDR1 reads LGHDT; CDR2 reads YNNKEL (reference sequence). The CDR3 totals 24 residues. J was trimmed by 3 bases and V by 4 bases; bases with no gene match: 31.

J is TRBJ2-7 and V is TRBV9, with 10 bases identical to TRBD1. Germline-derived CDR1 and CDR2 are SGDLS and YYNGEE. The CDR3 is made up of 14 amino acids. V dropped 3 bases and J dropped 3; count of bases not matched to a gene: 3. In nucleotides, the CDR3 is TGTGCCAGCAGCGCCGGGACAGGGGACTACGAGCAGTACTTC. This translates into CASSAGTGDYEQYF.

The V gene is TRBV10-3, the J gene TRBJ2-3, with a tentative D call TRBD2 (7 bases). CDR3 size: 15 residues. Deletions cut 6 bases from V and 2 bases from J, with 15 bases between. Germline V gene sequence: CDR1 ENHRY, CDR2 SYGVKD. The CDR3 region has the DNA TGTGCCATCAGGGGAGGGGGGAGACCCACAGATACGCAGTATTTT. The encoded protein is CAIRGGGRPTDTQYF.

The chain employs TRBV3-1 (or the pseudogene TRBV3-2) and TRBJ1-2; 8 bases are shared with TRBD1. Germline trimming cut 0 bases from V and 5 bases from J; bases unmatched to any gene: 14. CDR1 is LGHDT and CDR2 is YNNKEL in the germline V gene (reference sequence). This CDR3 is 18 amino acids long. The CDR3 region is CASSQDLGTGVFLYGYTF. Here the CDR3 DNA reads TGTGCCAGCAGCCAAGATCTGGGGACAGGAGTCTTTCTTTATGGCTACACCTTC.

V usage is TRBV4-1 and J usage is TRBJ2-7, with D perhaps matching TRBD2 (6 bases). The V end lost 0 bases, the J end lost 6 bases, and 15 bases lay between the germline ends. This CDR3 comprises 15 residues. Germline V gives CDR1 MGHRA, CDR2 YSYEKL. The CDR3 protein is CASSQDTSRDSEQYF. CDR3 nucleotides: TGCGCCAGCAGCCAAGATACTAGCAGGGACTCCGAGCAGTACTTC.

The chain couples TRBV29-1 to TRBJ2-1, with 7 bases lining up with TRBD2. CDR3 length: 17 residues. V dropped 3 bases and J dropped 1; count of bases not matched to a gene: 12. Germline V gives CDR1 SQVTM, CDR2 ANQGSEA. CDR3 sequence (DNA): TGCAGCGTTGAGTTCCTCATTAGCGGGCAATCCTACAATGAGCAGTTCTTC. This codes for CSVEFLISGQSYNEQFF.

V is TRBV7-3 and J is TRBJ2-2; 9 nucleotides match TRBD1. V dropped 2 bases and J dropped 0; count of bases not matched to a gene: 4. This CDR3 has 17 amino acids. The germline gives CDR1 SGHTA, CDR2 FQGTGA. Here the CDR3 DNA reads TGTGCCAGCAGCTTAGATCGGGACAGGGCGAACACCGGGGAGCTGTTTTTT. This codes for CASSLDRDRANTGELFF.

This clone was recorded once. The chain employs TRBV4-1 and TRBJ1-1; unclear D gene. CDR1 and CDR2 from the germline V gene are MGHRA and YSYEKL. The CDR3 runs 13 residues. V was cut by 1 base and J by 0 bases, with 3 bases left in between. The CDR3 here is CASSQVLNTEAFF. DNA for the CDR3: TGCGCCAGCAGCCAAGTCTTGAACACTGAAGCTTTCTTT.

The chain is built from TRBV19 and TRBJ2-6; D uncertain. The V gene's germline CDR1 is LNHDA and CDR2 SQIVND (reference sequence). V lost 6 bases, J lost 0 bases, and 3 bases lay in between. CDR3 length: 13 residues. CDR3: CASSGSGANVLTF. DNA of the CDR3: TGTGCCAGTAGCGGCTCTGGGGCCAACGTCCTGACTTTC.

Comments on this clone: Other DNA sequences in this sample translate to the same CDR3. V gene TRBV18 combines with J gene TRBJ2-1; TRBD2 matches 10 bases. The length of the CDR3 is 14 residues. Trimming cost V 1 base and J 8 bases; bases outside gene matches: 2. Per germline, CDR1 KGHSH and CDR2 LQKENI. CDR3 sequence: CASSPLAGGHEQFF. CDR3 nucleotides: TGTGCCAGCTCACCACTAGCGGGGGGCCATGAGCAGTTCTTC.

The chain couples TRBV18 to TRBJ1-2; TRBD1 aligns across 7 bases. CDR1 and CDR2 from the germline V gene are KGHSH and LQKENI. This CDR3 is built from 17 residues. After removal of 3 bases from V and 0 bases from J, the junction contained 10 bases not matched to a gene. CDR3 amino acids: CASSPPTGPWANYGYTF. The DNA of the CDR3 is TGTGCCAGCTCACCCCCGACAGGGCCATGGGCTAACTATGGCTACACCTTC.

CDR3 sequence reads: CASSSRGYRVTQGNTIYF. CDR3 DNA sequence: TGTGCCAGCAGCTCACGGGGGTATAGGGTGACTCAAGGAAACACCATATATTTT. The V call is TRBV5-5, the J call TRBJ1-3, with D possibly TRBD1 on 5 matching bases. Trimming cost V 3 bases and J 4 bases, with 23 bases left between them. Germline V gene data show CDR1 as SGHKS and CDR2 as YYEKEE (reference sequence). The CDR3 covers 18 residues.

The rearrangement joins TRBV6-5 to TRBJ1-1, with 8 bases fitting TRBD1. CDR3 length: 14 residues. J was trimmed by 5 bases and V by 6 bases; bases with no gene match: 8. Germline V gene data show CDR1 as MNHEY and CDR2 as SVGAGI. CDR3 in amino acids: CASRSGGPGTEAFF. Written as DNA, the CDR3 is TGTGCCAGCAGATCAGGGGGCCCGGGGACTGAAGCTTTCTTT.

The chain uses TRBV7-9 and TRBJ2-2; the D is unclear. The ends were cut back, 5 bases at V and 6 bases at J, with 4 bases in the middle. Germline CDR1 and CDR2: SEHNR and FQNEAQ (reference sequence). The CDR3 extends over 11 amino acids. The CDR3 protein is CASSLAGELFF. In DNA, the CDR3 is TGTGCCAGCAGCCTTGCCGGGGAGCTGTTTTTT.

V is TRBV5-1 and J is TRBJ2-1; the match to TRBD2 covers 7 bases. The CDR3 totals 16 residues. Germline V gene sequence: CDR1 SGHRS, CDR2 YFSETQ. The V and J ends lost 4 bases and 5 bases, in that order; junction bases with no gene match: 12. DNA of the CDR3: TGCGCCAGCAGCCCTCAAGTTGGCGGGGGTAACAATGAGCAGTTCTTC. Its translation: CASSPQVGGGNNEQFF.

The chain's CDR3 is CASSLIGENTGELFF. The CDR3, as DNA: TGCGCCAGCAGCCTCATAGGGGAGAACACCGGGGAGCTGTTTTTT. The rearrangement joins TRBV5-1 to TRBJ2-2, with D possibly being TRBD1 (5 bases). The CDR3 runs 15 residues. Trimming cost V 4 bases and J 1 base, with 11 bases left between them. CDR1 is SGHRS and CDR2 is YFSETQ in the germline V gene.

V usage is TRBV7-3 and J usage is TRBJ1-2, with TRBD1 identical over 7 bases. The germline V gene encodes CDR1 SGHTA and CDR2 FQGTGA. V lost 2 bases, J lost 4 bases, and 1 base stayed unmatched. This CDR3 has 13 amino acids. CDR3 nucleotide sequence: TGTGCCAGCAGCTTAGGGACAGTCTATGGCTACACCTTC. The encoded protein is CASSLGTVYGYTF. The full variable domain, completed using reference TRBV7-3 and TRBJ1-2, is GAGVSQTPSNKVTEKGKYVELRCDPISGHTALYWYRQSLGQGPEFLIYFQGTGAADDSGLPNDRFFAVRPEGSVSTLKIQRTERGDSAVYLCASSLGTVYGYTFGSGTRLTVV.

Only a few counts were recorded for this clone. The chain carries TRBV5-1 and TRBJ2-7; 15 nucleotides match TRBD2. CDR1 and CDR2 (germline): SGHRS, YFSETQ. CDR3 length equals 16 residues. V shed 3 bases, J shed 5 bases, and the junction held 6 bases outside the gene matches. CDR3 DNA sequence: TGCGCCAGCAGCTCCCCCCGGACTAGCGGGGGGGACGAGCAGTACTTC. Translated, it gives CASSSPRTSGGDEQYF.

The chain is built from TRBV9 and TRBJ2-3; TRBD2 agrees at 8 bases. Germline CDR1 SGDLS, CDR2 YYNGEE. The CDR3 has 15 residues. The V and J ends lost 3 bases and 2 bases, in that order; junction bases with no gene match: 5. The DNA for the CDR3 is TGTGCCAGCAGCGATATAGCGGGACTCACAGATACGCAGTATTTT. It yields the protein CASSDIAGLTDTQYF.

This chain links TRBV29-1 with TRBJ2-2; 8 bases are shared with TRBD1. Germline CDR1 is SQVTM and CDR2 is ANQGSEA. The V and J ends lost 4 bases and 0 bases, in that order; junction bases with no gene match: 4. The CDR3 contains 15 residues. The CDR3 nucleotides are TGCAGCGTTGCGAGGACAGGGTCGAACACCGGGGAGCTGTTTTTT. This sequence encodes CSVARTGSNTGELFF.

The chain's CDR3 is CASSRGSTDTQYF. The CDR3 nucleotides are TGTGCCAGCAGCAGGGGTAGCACAGATACGCAGTATTTT. The chain has TRBV9 and TRBJ2-3; a possible D gene is TRBD1 (5 bases). This CDR3 is 13 amino acids long. Trimming cost V 4 bases and J 0 bases, with 6 bases left between them. CDR1 and CDR2 (germline): SGDLS, YYNGEE.

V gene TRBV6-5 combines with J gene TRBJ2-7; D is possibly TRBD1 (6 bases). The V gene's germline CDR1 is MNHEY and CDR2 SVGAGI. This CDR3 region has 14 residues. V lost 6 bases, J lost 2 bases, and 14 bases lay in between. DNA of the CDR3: TGTGCCAGCAGGATCCTACAGGGTCCCTACGAGCAGTACTTC. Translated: CASRILQGPYEQYF.